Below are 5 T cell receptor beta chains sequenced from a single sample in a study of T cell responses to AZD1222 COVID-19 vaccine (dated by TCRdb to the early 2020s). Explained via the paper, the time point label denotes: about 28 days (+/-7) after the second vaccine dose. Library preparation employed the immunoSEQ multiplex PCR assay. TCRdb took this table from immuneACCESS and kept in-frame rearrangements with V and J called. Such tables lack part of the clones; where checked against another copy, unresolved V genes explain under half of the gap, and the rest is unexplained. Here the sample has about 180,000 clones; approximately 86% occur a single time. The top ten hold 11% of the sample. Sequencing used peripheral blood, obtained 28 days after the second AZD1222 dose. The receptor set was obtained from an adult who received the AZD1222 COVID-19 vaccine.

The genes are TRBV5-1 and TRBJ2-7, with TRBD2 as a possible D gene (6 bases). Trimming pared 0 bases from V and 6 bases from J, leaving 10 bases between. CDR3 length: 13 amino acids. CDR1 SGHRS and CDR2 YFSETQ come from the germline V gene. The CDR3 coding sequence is TGCGCCAGCAGCTTGGGAGGGCGGGGCGAGCAGTACTTC. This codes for CASSLGGRGEQYF.

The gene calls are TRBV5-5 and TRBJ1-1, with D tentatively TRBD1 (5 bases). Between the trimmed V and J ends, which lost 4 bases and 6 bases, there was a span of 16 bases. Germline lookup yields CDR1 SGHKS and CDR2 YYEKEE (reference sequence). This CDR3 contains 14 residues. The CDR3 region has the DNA TGTGCCAGCAGCCTGGTCGGGGCGGCATCTGAAGCTTTCTTT. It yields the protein CASSLVGAASEAFF.

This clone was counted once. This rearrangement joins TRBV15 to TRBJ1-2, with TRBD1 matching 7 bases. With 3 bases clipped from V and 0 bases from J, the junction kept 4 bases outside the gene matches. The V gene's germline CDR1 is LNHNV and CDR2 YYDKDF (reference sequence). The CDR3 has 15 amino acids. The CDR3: CATSRDRTSNYGYTF. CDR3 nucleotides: TGTGCCACCAGCAGGGACAGGACCTCTAACTATGGCTACACCTTC.

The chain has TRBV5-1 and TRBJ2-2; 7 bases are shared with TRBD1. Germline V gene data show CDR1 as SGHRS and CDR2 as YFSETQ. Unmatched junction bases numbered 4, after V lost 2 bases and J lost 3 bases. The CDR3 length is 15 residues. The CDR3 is CASSLDRADTGELFF. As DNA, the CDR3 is TGCGCCAGCAGCTTAGACAGGGCGGACACCGGGGAGCTGTTTTTT.

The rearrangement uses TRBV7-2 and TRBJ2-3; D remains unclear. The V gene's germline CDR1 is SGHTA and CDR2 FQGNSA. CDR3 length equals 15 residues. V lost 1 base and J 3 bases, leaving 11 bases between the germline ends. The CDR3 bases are TGTGCCAGCAGCTTAGGTACAGCCAGGACAGATACGCAGTATTTT. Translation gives CASSLGTARTDTQYF. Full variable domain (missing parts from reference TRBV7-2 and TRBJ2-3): GAGVSQSPSNKVTEKGKDVELRCDPISGHTALYWYRQSLGQGLEFLIYFQGNSAPDKSGLPSDRFSAERTGGSVSTLTIQRTQQEDSAVYLCASSLGTARTDTQYFGPGTRLTVL.